The source of this T cell receptor beta chain is a study of T-cell reconstitution after alpha-beta-depleted transplantation in children. This clonotype was found many times. Unique molecular identifiers tagged the TCRbeta library. In TCRdb, the PCR reads were re-called with MiXCR into one record per CDR3 protein. The profile shows about 610,000 distinct CDR3 sequences, 8% to 11% of them singletons. This CDR3 has 15 residues. CDR1 and CDR2 from the germline V gene are ENHRY and SYGVKD. V lost 2 bases, J lost 4 bases, and 3 bases stayed unmatched. The chain links TRBV10-3 to TRBJ2-1, with 9 bases fitting TRBD2. The source material was PBMCs from the stem cell graft donor, sampled from the stem cell graft. The source is a human donor who donated a stem cell graft to a child with acute myeloid leukemia. The CDR3 DNA is TGTGCCATCAGTGAGCTAGCGGGGTTGTACAATGAGCAGTTCTTC. Translated: CAISELAGLYNEQFF.